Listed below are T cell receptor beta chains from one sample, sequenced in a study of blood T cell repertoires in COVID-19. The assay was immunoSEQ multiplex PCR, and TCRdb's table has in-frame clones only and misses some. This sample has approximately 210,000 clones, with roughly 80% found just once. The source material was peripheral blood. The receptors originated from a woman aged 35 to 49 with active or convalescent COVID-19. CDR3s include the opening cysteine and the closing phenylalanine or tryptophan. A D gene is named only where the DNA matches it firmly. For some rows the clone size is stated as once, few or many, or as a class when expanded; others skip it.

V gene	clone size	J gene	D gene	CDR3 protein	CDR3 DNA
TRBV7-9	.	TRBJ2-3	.	CASSSLWHTQYF	TGTGCCAGCAGCTCCTTGTGGCATACGCAGTATTTT
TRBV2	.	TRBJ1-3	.	CASSKGGNTIYF	TGTGCCAGCAGTAAGGGGGGAAACACCATATATTTT
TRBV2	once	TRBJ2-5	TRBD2	CASRKDTSGQETQYF	TGTGCCAGCAGGAAAGATACTAGCGGCCAAGAGACCCAGTACTTC
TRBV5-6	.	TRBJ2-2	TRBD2	CASGRSGVGTGELFF	TGTGCCAGCGGGCGAAGCGGGGTGGGCACCGGGGAGCTGTTTTTT
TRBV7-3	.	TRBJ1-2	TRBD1	CASSQDREGGYTF	TGTGCCAGCAGCCAGGACAGGGAGGGTGGCTACACCTTC
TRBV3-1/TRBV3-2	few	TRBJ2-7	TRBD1	CASSPNRGHGVYEQYF	TGTGCCAGCAGCCCAAACAGGGGGCATGGAGTGTACGAGCAGTACTTC
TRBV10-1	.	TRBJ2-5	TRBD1	CASSNTGAETQYF	TGCGCCAGCAGTAATACAGGGGCGGAGACCCAGTACTTC
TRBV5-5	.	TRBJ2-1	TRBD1	CASSLRTGFHEQFF	TGTGCCAGCAGCTTGAGGACAGGGTTTCATGAGCAGTTCTTC
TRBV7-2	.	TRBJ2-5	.	CASSLEGRAQYF	TGTGCCAGCAGCTTAGAAGGTCGGGCCCAGTACTTC
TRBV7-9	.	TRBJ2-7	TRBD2	CASGPAGLGASEQYF	TGTGCCAGCGGACCCGCGGGACTAGGGGCTAGTGAGCAGTACTTC
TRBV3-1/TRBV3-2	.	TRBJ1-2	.	CASSQDQNTVFTYGYTF	TGTGCCAGCAGCCAAGATCAAAATACAGTGTTCACCTATGGCTACACCTTC
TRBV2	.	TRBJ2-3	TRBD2	CASSRTSGGTDTQYF	TGTGCCAGCAGTAGGACTAGCGGTGGCACAGATACGCAGTATTTT
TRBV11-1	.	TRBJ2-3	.	CASSPDSGADTQYF	TGTGCCAGCAGCCCGGACAGTGGGGCAGATACGCAGTATTTT
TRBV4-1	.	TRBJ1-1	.	CASSYKDREGDTEAFF	TGTGCCAGCAGCTATAAAGATAGGGAGGGGGACACTGAAGCTTTCTTT
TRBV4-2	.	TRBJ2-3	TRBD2	CASSQDGGGTDTQYF	TGTGCCAGCAGCCAAGACGGGGGGGGTACAGATACGCAGTATTTT
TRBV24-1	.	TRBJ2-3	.	CATSDFGTSADTQYF	TGTGCCACCAGTGATTTTGGGACATCCGCAGATACGCAGTATTTT
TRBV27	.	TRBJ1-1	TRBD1	CASSLKGGQGPPYTEAFF	TGTGCCAGCAGTTTAAAGGGTGGACAGGGACCCCCTTACACTGAAGCTTTCTTT
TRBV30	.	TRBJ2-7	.	CAWSVASYEQYF	TGTGCCTGGAGTGTAGCGTCCTACGAGCAGTACTTC
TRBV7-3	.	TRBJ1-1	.	CASSFQSGGRTEAFF	TGTGCCAGCAGTTTTCAATCGGGGGGTCGCACTGAAGCTTTCTTT
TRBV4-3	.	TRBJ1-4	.	CASSPVGGGFEKLFF	TGCGCCAGCAGCCCAGTCGGGGGGGGGTTTGAAAAACTGTTTTTT
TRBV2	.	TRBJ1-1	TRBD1	CASSAGTGGNTEAFF	TGTGCCAGCAGTGCCGGGACAGGGGGAAACACTGAAGCTTTCTTT
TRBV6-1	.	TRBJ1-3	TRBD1	CASSEDRNSGNTIYF	TGTGCCAGCAGTGAGGACAGGAACTCTGGAAACACCATATATTTT
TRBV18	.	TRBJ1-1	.	CASSPGGLAFF	TGTGCCAGCTCACCGGGGGGGTTAGCTTTCTTT
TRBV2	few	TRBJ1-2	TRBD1	CASSRAGGVGYGYTF	TGTGCCAGCAGTCGGGCAGGGGGCGTAGGATATGGCTACACCTTC
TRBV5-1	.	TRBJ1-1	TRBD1	CASSMTGGAEAFF	TGCGCCAGCAGCATGACAGGGGGCGCAGAGGCTTTCTTT
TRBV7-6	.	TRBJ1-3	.	CASSFVFGGNTIYF	TGTGCCAGCAGCTTTGTTTTCGGGGGAAACACCATATATTTT